These 28 T cell receptor beta chains originate from one sample sequenced in a study of blood T cell repertoires in COVID-19. Clones were sequenced by immunoSEQ multiplex PCR, and TCRdb holds only the in-frame ones, with some missing. The sample has approximately 300,000 clones, 90% seen once; the top ten hold 6.8%. Sequenced material: peripheral blood. The receptors originated from a woman aged 25 to 39 with COVID-19, enrolled during active disease.

V usage is TRBV5-5 and J usage is TRBJ2-7; TRBD1 matches at 7 bases. V lost 2 bases to trimming and J lost 6 bases; unmatched junction nucleotides: 11. The germline V gene encodes CDR1 SGHKS and CDR2 YYEKEE (reference sequence). This CDR3 spans 15 amino acids. CDR3 loop: CASSLGRRTGGEQYF. The CDR3 coding sequence is TGTGCCAGCAGCTTAGGACGGAGGACAGGAGGCGAGCAGTACTTC.

This chain joins TRBV3-1 (or the pseudogene TRBV3-2) and TRBJ1-4; D not resolved. Germline assignment: CDR1 LGHDT and CDR2 YNNKEL (reference sequence). Trimming stripped 1 base from V and 4 bases from J, with 7 bases between. There are 14 residues in the CDR3. The CDR3 DNA is TGTGCCAGCAGCCAAGGGCGGTTTAATGAAAAACTGTTTTTT. It translates to CASSQGRFNEKLFF.

J is TRBJ2-7 and V is TRBV2; D call uncertain. V shed 5 bases and J shed 2 bases, with 7 bases lying between them. The CDR3 length is 12 residues. Germline V gene data show CDR1 as SNHLY and CDR2 as FYNNEI. CDR3 residues: CASSPTAYEQYF. CDR3 sequence (DNA): TGTGCCAGCAGTCCCACGGCCTACGAGCAGTACTTC.

The rearrangement links TRBV5-5 to TRBJ2-7, with 8 bases identical to TRBD1. The germline gives CDR1 SGHKS, CDR2 YYEKEE (reference sequence). The CDR3 contains 17 residues. The V segment lost 0 bases and the J segment 4 bases; nucleotides outside the gene matches: 12. As DNA, the CDR3 is TGTGCCAGCAGCTTGGCCAGGGATTGGACAGGGAAGTACGAGCAGTACTTC. Translated, it gives CASSLARDWTGKYEQYF. Using reference TRBV5-5 and TRBJ2-7 for the parts outside the CDR3, the full variable domain is DAGVTQSPTHLIKTRGQQVTLRCSPISGHKSVSWYQQVLGQGPQFIFQYYEKEERGRGNFPDRFSARQFPNYSSELNVNALLLGDSALYLCASSLARDWTGKYEQYFGPGTRLTVT.

The chain links TRBV9 to TRBJ2-3; no firm D call. Trimming pared 0 bases from V and 3 bases from J, leaving 14 bases between. The CDR3 totals 16 residues. Germline V lookup: CDR1 SGDLS, CDR2 YYNGEE. Here the CDR3 DNA reads TGTGCCAGCAGCGTAGAGGTCGGAGTGGGTACAGATACGCAGTATTTT. Its protein is CASSVEVGVGTDTQYF. The full variable domain, in which reference TRBV9 and TRBJ2-3 provide the parts outside the CDR3, is DSGVTQTPKHLITATGQRVTLRCSPRSGDLSVYWYQQSLDQGLQFLIQYYNGEERAKGNILERFSAQQFPDLHSELNLSSLELGDSALYFCASSVEVGVGTDTQYFGPGTRLTVL.

This chain joins TRBV7-2 and TRBJ1-1; D may be TRBD1 (6 bases). In germline, CDR1 is SGHTA, CDR2 FQGNSA. Trimming pared 5 bases from V and 1 base from J, leaving 14 bases between. The CDR3 contains 15 residues. The CDR3 DNA follows: TGTGCCAGCAGCCTAGAGGACAGACCGAACACTGAAGCTTTCTTT. Protein sequence: CASSLEDRPNTEAFF.

The gene calls are TRBV9 and TRBJ1-1; 8 bases align to TRBD1. V lost 4 bases to trimming and J lost 0 bases; unmatched junction nucleotides: 2. The CDR3 extends over 14 amino acids. CDR1 SGDLS and CDR2 YYNGEE come from the germline V gene. For the CDR3, the DNA is TGTGCCAGCAGCAAGGACAGGGTGAACACTGAAGCTTTCTTT. This translates into CASSKDRVNTEAFF.

The chain is built from TRBV2 and TRBJ1-4; 9 positions agree with TRBD1. The CDR3 extends over 14 amino acids. In germline, CDR1 is SNHLY, CDR2 FYNNEI. V gave up 5 bases and J gave up 8 bases; unmatched junction bases: 6. This CDR3 is CASSIDRGVEKLFF. In DNA form, the CDR3 reads TGTGCCAGCAGTATCGACAGGGGGGTCGAAAAACTGTTTTTT.

The chain has TRBV27 and TRBJ1-5; D might be TRBD1 (5 bases). The CDR3 runs to 18 residues. The ends were cut back, 0 bases at V and 0 bases at J, with 15 bases in the middle. Germline loops: CDR1 MNHEY, CDR2 SMNVEV (reference sequence). The CDR3 reads CASSLSPPGISSNQPQHF. CDR3 coding DNA: TGTGCCAGCAGTTTATCCCCTCCAGGGATCAGTAGCAATCAGCCCCAGCATTTT.

This clone is a singleton in its sample. The chain employs TRBV5-1 and TRBJ2-2; weak D call: TRBD2 (6 bases). V lost 2 bases and J lost 4, with 12 bases in between. Germline-derived CDR1 and CDR2 are SGHRS and YFSETQ. This CDR3 spans 15 amino acids. This chain's CDR3 is CASSFREYGTGELFF. In DNA, the CDR3 is TGCGCCAGCAGCTTTCGGGAGTATGGCACCGGGGAGCTGTTTTTT.

J is TRBJ2-2 and V is TRBV5-1; possible D gene TRBD1, 6 bases. Germline CDR1 SGHRS, CDR2 YFSETQ. V was cut by 3 bases and J by 7 bases, with 10 bases left in between. The CDR3 loop spans 13 amino acids. CDR3 amino acids: CASSSGAGGELFF. As DNA, the CDR3 is TGCGCCAGCAGCTCAGGGGCGGGCGGGGAGCTGTTTTTT.

The chain uses TRBV20-1 and TRBJ2-3; D is uncertain. Trimming removed 7 bases at V and 5 bases at J, with 10 bases between. The CDR3 has 11 amino acids. Germline V gene lookup returns CDR1 DFQATT and CDR2 SNEGSKA (reference sequence). CDR3 protein: CSVLTRDTQYF. The DNA of the CDR3 is TGCAGTGTCCTTACGAGAGATACGCAGTATTTT.

CDR3 residues: CAISERGWGYTF. CDR3 nucleotide sequence: TGTGCCATCAGTGAGAGAGGGTGGGGCTACACCTTC. The rearrangement links TRBV10-3 to TRBJ1-2; the D is unclear. CDR3 length: 12 amino acids. Germline CDR1 reads ENHRY; CDR2 reads SYGVKD. V was pared by 2 bases and J by 8 bases, with 9 bases between.

This chain links TRBV9 with TRBJ1-5; D possibly corresponds to TRBD1 (6 bases). Deletions cut 4 bases from V and 0 bases from J, with 11 bases between. Germline CDR1 reads SGDLS; CDR2 reads YYNGEE. The CDR3 consists of 15 residues. The CDR3 is CASSSTGISNQPQHF. DNA for the CDR3: TGTGCCAGCAGCTCCACAGGGATTAGCAATCAGCCCCAGCATTTT. Supplemented by reference TRBV9 and TRBJ1-5, the full variable domain reads DSGVTQTPKHLITATGQRVTLRCSPRSGDLSVYWYQQSLDQGLQFLIQYYNGEERAKGNILERFSAQQFPDLHSELNLSSLELGDSALYFCASSSTGISNQPQHFGDGTRLSIL.

V usage is TRBV7-9 and J usage is TRBJ2-1; the match to TRBD2 covers 7 bases. This CDR3 is built from 14 residues. CDR1 is SEHNR and CDR2 is FQNEAQ in the germline V gene (reference sequence). V shed 5 bases and J 10 bases; nucleotides not matched to a gene: 11. The chain's CDR3 is CASSIVGGRGEQFF. CDR3 nucleotide sequence: TGTGCCAGCAGCATCGTTGGAGGGCGGGGGGAGCAGTTCTTC.

CDR3 sequence: CASSLDPESYEQYF. CDR3 DNA: TGTGCCAGCAGCTTAGATCCAGAATCCTACGAGCAGTACTTC. This rearrangement joins TRBV7-9 to TRBJ2-7; D gene uncertain. The CDR3 spans 14 residues. CDR1 is SEHNR, CDR2 FQNEAQ, per germline (reference sequence). Trimming removed 1 base from V and 1 base from J, with 8 bases in between.

CDR3 DNA sequence: TGTGCCAGCAGTGAGGAACAGGGTCTTAATGAAAAACTGTTTTTT. Translation gives CASSEEQGLNEKLFF. V gene TRBV6-1 combines with J gene TRBJ1-4; D perhaps matches TRBD1 (6 bases). This CDR3 is built from 15 residues. Per germline, CDR1 MNHNS and CDR2 SASEGT. Trimming removed 3 bases from V and 4 bases from J, with 12 bases in between.

The rearrangement uses TRBV5-1 and TRBJ2-7; 14 bases map to TRBD2. The V gene end was trimmed by 0 bases and the J gene end by 0 bases; junction bases not matched to a gene: 2. This CDR3 comprises 17 residues. Germline V gene data show CDR1 as SGHRS and CDR2 as YFSETQ. The CDR3 bases are TGCGCCAGCAGCTTGGCGACTAGCGGGAGGGTCTCCTACGAGCAGTACTTC. Its translation is CASSLATSGRVSYEQYF.

The chain links TRBV5-4 to TRBJ1-1; D is uncertain. CDR3 size: 16 residues. CDR1 SGHNT and CDR2 YYREEE come from the germline V gene (reference sequence). Trimming removed 2 bases at V and 0 bases at J, with 14 bases between. Here the CDR3 reads CASSFAADAMNTEAFF. In DNA form, the CDR3 reads TGTGCCAGCAGCTTCGCGGCGGATGCAATGAACACTGAAGCTTTCTTT.

V usage is TRBV5-3 and J usage is TRBJ2-5; D is possibly TRBD2 (5 bases). TRBV5-3 is filed as an ORF, its function uncertain. Trimming removed 0 bases at V and 1 base at J, with 13 bases between. The CDR3 is 16 residues long. The DNA for the CDR3 is TGTGCCAGAAGCTTGGTGGTGCGGCGGGCCCAAGAGACCCAGTACTTC. This translates into CARSLVVRRAQETQYF.

V gene TRBV5-1 combines with J gene TRBJ2-3; TRBD1 aligns across 7 bases. J was trimmed by 1 base and V by 4 bases; bases with no gene match: 15. The CDR3 totals 18 residues. Germline V CDR1 and CDR2: SGHRS, YFSETQ. The CDR3 sequence is CASSPALSGQARTDTQYF. The CDR3 coding sequence is TGCGCCAGCAGCCCGGCCCTTTCCGGACAGGCCCGCACAGATACGCAGTATTTT. Looking up the rest from reference TRBV5-1 and TRBJ2-3 gives the full variable domain: KAGVTQTPRYLIKTRGQQVTLSCSPISGHRSVSWYQQTPGQGLQFLFEYFSETQRNKGNFPGRFSGRQFSNSRSEMNVSTLELGDSALYLCASSPALSGQARTDTQYFGPGTRLTVL.

This clone has only one observation. CDR3 region: CASSSDTSSGNTIYF. In DNA, the CDR3 is TGTGCCAGCAGCTCGGACACGAGCTCTGGAAACACCATATATTTT. The chain employs TRBV5-5 and TRBJ1-3; tentatively, D is TRBD1 (5 bases). CDR3 length: 15 residues. Germline V lookup: CDR1 SGHKS, CDR2 YYEKEE (reference sequence). V lost 3 bases, J lost 0 bases, and 10 bases lay in between.

The chain has TRBV3-1 (or the pseudogene TRBV3-2) and TRBJ2-2; a weak D match, TRBD1 (6 bases). Germline CDR1 and CDR2: LGHDT and YNNKEL (reference sequence). The length of the CDR3 is 12 residues. Trimming stripped 6 bases from V and 4 bases from J, with 6 bases between. The CDR3 DNA reads as TGTGCCAGCAGGGACAGCACCGGGGAGCTGTTTTTT. Translating gives CASRDSTGELFF.

V gene TRBV30 combines with J gene TRBJ1-3; 7 nucleotides align to TRBD1. The CDR3 loop spans 14 amino acids. V shed 4 bases and J 0 bases; nucleotides not matched to a gene: 3. Per germline, CDR1 GTSNPN and CDR2 SVGIG (reference sequence). CDR3 coding DNA: TGTGCCTGGACCCGGGACAGCTCTGGAAACACCATATATTTT. Protein: CAWTRDSSGNTIYF.

The chain links TRBV6-5 to TRBJ1-3; no clear D. Trimming removed 7 bases at V and 1 base at J, with 5 bases between. CDR1 MNHEY and CDR2 SVGAGI come from the germline V gene. CDR3 size: 12 residues. The CDR3 nucleotides read TGTGCCAGCACGGGTTCTGGAAACACCATATATTTT. Translation: CASTGSGNTIYF.

The V gene is TRBV27, the J gene TRBJ1-4; no clear D. V was pared by 5 bases and J by 0 bases, with 13 bases between. Per the germline V gene, CDR1 is MNHEY and CDR2 is SMNVEV (reference sequence). This CDR3 has 16 residues. CDR3 nucleotides: TGTGCCAGCAGTACAACACCTTCTGCAACTAATGAAAAACTGTTTTTT. This encodes CASSTTPSATNEKLFF. Variable domain in full (rest from reference TRBV27 and TRBJ1-4): EAQVTQNPRYLITVTGKKLTVTCSQNMNHEYMSWYRQDPGLGLRQIYYSMNVEVTDKGDVPEGYKVSRKEKRNFPLILESPSPNQTSLYFCASSTTPSATNEKLFFGSGTQLSVL.

The chain uses TRBV6-2 or TRBV6-3 and TRBJ2-7, with D possibly TRBD2 on 7 matching bases. This CDR3 comprises 13 residues. Germline lookup yields CDR1 MNHEY and CDR2 SVGEGT. With 6 bases removed from V and 6 bases from J, the gap between germline ends came to 15 bases. The CDR3 DNA sequence: TGTGCCAGCAGCCTGCGGCGGGGGCGCGAGCAGTACTTC. Amino acids: CASSLRRGREQYF.

Note on this clone: One junction end disagrees with the germline gene, perhaps due to a read error. The genes are TRBV18 and TRBJ2-3, with 9 nucleotides matching TRBD2. The CDR3 length is 16 residues. The germline V gene encodes CDR1 KGHSH and CDR2 LQKENI. This chain's CDR3 is CASSQRGSGSKDTQYF. The CDR3 nucleotides are TGTGCCAGCTCGCAGAGGGGTAGCGGGAGCAAAGATACGCAGTATTTT.